Each of the 10 T cell receptor beta chains below was sequenced from the same sample in a study of T cell changes during pregnancy in multiple sclerosis. Produced via immunoSEQ multiplex PCR; TCRdb's table is partial and in-frame only. The sample has approximately 53,000 clones; 80% to 95% are singletons. The specimen was CD4+ T cells from peripheral blood mononuclear cells, collected in the third trimester of pregnancy. Receptor source: a female donor with multiple sclerosis, enrolled in a pregnancy study.

J is TRBJ1-2 and V is TRBV9; a possible D gene is TRBD1 (5 bases). Germline lookup yields CDR1 SGDLS and CDR2 YYNGEE. Trimming removed 5 bases at V and 2 bases at J, with 13 bases between. The CDR3 is made up of 14 amino acids. As DNA, the CDR3 is TGTGCCAGCAGAGGGTCAGGGCGCAACTATGGCTACACCTTC. Translated, it gives CASRGSGRNYGYTF.

The rearrangement links TRBV7-9 to TRBJ1-1, with 12 bases identical to TRBD1. CDR3 length: 17 residues. The V and J ends lost 6 bases and 5 bases, in that order; junction bases with no gene match: 13. Germline CDR1 is SEHNR and CDR2 is FQNEAQ (reference sequence). Written as DNA, the CDR3 is TGTGCCAGCAGTCTTACCGCGGGACAGGGGGCGCGGACTGAAGCTTTCTTT. It codes for CASSLTAGQGARTEAFF.

J is TRBJ1-5 and V is TRBV7-8, with unresolved D. The germline V gene has CDR1 SGHVS and CDR2 FQNEAQ. The CDR3 is 14 residues long. Trimming removed 5 bases at V and 4 bases at J, with 12 bases between. The CDR3 is CASSPGSGNQPQHF. The CDR3 DNA is TGTGCCAGCAGCCCCGGGTCTGGGAATCAGCCCCAGCATTTT.

The chain employs TRBV2 and TRBJ1-5; 7 bases are shared with TRBD1. Germline CDR1 is SNHLY and CDR2 is FYNNEI. Trimming removed 6 bases from V and 6 bases from J; junction bases left unmatched: 11. CDR3 size: 15 residues. DNA of the CDR3: TGTGCCAGCAGAGGCGACAGGGTCCTCGGTCAGCCCCAGCATTTT. Residues: CASRGDRVLGQPQHF.

In nucleotides, the CDR3 is TGTGCCAGTAGTACAGGGGTGAACGGGGAGCTGTTTTTT. Protein: CASSTGVNGELFF. The gene calls are TRBV19 and TRBJ2-2; D possibly corresponds to TRBD1 (6 bases). The CDR3 spans 13 residues. Germline assignment: CDR1 LNHDA and CDR2 SQIVND (reference sequence). V lost 4 bases to trimming and J lost 7 bases, with 10 bases between them.

This CDR3 reads CASSQGSNYGYTF. The CDR3 DNA is TGTGCCAGCTCACAGGGGTCAAACTATGGCTACACCTTC. V usage is TRBV18 and J usage is TRBJ1-2; D is possibly TRBD1 (5 bases). This CDR3 region has 13 residues. The germline gives CDR1 KGHSH, CDR2 LQKENI. V lost 4 bases to trimming and J lost 2 bases, with 8 bases between them.

The rearrangement joins TRBV2 to TRBJ1-2; D unclear. Trimming pared 6 bases from V and 5 bases from J, leaving 10 bases between. This CDR3 contains 12 residues. Per the germline V gene, CDR1 is SNHLY and CDR2 is FYNNEI. CDR3 nucleotide sequence: TGTGCCAGCAGCGCCCGACTATATGGCTACACCTTC. Its translation: CASSARLYGYTF.

V is TRBV30 and J is TRBJ2-2; 9 bases agree with TRBD1. J lost 1 base, V lost 3 bases, and 0 bases had no gene match. The germline CDR1 and CDR2 sequences are GTSNPN and SVGIG (reference sequence). There are 14 residues in the CDR3. CDR3 DNA: TGTGCCTGGAGGACAGGGGGGAACACCGGGGAGCTGTTTTTT. This codes for CAWRTGGNTGELFF.

The count of this clone is one. The genes are TRBV7-2 and TRBJ1-1; 10 bases align to TRBD1. The germline V gene encodes CDR1 SGHTA and CDR2 FQGNSA. The CDR3 spans 15 residues. After removal of 5 bases from V and 0 bases from J, the junction contained 3 bases not matched to a gene. CDR3 DNA: TGTGCCAGCAGCGACAGGGGGCTTATGAACACTGAAGCTTTCTTT. Translated: CASSDRGLMNTEAFF.

The CDR3 DNA follows: TGTGCCAGCAGCTCCAGACTTTCGGGGGGGAACACTGAAGCTTTCTTT. It codes for CASSSRLSGGNTEAFF. V gene TRBV11-1 combines with J gene TRBJ1-1; D possibly corresponds to TRBD1 (5 bases). CDR3 length: 16 amino acids. In germline, CDR1 is SGHAT, CDR2 FQDESV (reference sequence). Trimming removed 4 bases at V and 1 base at J, with 16 bases between. The full variable domain, rest sourced from reference TRBV11-1 and TRBJ1-1, is EAEVAQSPRYKITEKSQAVAFWCDPISGHATLYWYRQILGQGPELLVQFQDESVVDDSQLPKDRFSAERLKGVDSTLKIQPAELGDSAMYLCASSSRLSGGNTEAFFGQGTRLTVV.